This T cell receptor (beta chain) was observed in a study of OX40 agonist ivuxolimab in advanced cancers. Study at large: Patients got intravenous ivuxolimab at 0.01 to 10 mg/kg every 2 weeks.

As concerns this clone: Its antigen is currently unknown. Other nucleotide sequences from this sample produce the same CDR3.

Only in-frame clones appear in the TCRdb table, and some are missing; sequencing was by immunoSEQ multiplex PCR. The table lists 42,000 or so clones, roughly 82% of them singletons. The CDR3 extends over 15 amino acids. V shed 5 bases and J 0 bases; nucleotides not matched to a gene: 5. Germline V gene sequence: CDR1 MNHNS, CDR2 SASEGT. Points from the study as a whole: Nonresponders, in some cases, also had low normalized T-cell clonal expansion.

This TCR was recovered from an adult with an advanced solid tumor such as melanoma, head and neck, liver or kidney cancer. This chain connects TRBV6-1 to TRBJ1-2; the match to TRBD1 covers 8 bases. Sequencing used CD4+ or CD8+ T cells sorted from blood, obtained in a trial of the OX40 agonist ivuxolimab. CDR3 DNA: TGTGCCAGCAGTCTCGGACAGGGTCCTAACTATGGCTACACCTTC. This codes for CASSLGQGPNYGYTF.